The next 11 T cell receptor beta chains were all read from a single sample in a study of vaccination effects on CD4 cells after COVID-19. This table comes from immunoSEQ multiplex PCR, and its TCRdb copy is limited to in-frame clones, with some not included. The sample lists 47,000 or so clones, 60% to 75% seen once, with 6.5% to 7.5% in the top ten. Their specific antigens are unknown. Subsequent to a culture period of approximately 11 days, CD4+ T cells were isolated. Either the mRNA-1273 or the BNT162b2 vaccine was given to participants as two doses. This specimen consisted of CD4+ T cells from PBMCs cultured without peptide, obtained after COVID-19 vaccination. Source of these receptors: a human donor who received a COVID-19 vaccine.

This chain uses TRBV2 with TRBJ1-2; the D is unclear. This CDR3 spans 13 amino acids. Germline V gene data show CDR1 as SNHLY and CDR2 as FYNNEI. Deletions cut 7 bases from V and 2 bases from J, with 11 bases between. The CDR3, as DNA: TGTGCCAGCATCCAGAACATGAACTATGGCTACACCTTC. The encoded protein is CASIQNMNYGYTF. The full variable domain, with the rest looked up from reference TRBV2 and TRBJ1-2, is EPEVTQTPSHQVTQMGQEVILRCVPISNHLYFYWYRQILGQKVEFLVSFYNNEISEKSEIFDDQFSVERPDGSNFTLKIRSTKLEDSAMYFCASIQNMNYGYTFGSGTRLTVV.

V usage is TRBV7-9 and J usage is TRBJ2-4; D might be TRBD2 (6 bases). Per germline, CDR1 SEHNR and CDR2 FQNEAQ (reference sequence). V was trimmed by 1 base and J by 3 bases, leaving 16 bases between them. The CDR3 has 17 residues. The CDR3 sequence: CASSLEPAGKGKNIQYF. CDR3 nucleotides: TGTGCCAGCAGCTTAGAGCCCGCGGGGAAAGGCAAAAACATTCAGTACTTC.

This clone was counted a few times. V usage is TRBV5-6 and J usage is TRBJ2-7; no clear D gene. Per germline, CDR1 SGHDT and CDR2 YYEEEE. This CDR3 region has 15 residues. Trimming removed 2 bases from V and 2 bases from J, with 14 bases in between. The CDR3 sequence: CASSLLGPNPYEQYF. The CDR3 bases are TGTGCCAGCAGCTTACTCGGGCCAAACCCCTACGAGCAGTACTTC.

V gene TRBV12-3 or TRBV12-4 combines with J gene TRBJ2-7; D gene unclear. V lost 5 bases and J 3 bases, leaving 11 bases between the germline ends. The CDR3 spans 13 residues. The CDR3 DNA sequence: TGTGCCAGCAGTCCGGGCCGATACTACGAGCAGTACTTC. Encoded protein: CASSPGRYYEQYF.

The rearrangement links TRBV12-3 or TRBV12-4 to TRBJ1-2, with TRBD1 as a possible D gene (5 bases). This CDR3 has 13 residues. Trimming took 5 bases from V and 6 from J, leaving 13 bases between them. The DNA of the CDR3 is TGTGCCAGCAGTCCGTCCGAGGGGAATGGCTACACCTTC. Its protein is CASSPSEGNGYTF.

The V gene is TRBV9, the J gene TRBJ1-3, with D unresolved. The V gene's germline CDR1 is SGDLS and CDR2 YYNGEE. The ends were cut back, 0 bases at V and 0 bases at J, with 7 bases in the middle. The CDR3 extends over 15 amino acids. The CDR3 is CASSVGTISGNTIYF. In nucleotides, the CDR3 is TGTGCCAGCAGCGTAGGGACGATCTCTGGAAACACCATATATTTT.

The chain carries TRBV13 and TRBJ2-7; 9 nucleotides line up with TRBD1. Germline V gene sequence: CDR1 PRHDT, CDR2 FYEKMQ (reference sequence). The CDR3 has 15 amino acids. V lost 2 bases to trimming and J lost 6 bases; unmatched junction nucleotides: 8. The CDR3 DNA sequence: TGTGCCAGCAGCTTACCGGGACAGGGAGTGGCCGAGCAGTACTTC. Translated, it gives CASSLPGQGVAEQYF.

This chain uses TRBV4-1 with TRBJ2-1; 8 bases map to TRBD2. Germline V gene sequence: CDR1 MGHRA, CDR2 YSYEKL. V dropped 3 bases and J dropped 1; count of bases not matched to a gene: 5. The length of the CDR3 is 16 residues. This chain's CDR3 is CASSQPGTSSYNEQFF. CDR3 in DNA: TGCGCCAGCAGCCAGCCCGGGACTAGTTCCTACAATGAGCAGTTCTTC.

This clone was picked up a small number of times. The J gene is TRBJ2-7, the V gene TRBV7-9; TRBD2 agrees at 7 bases. Germline loops: CDR1 SEHNR, CDR2 FQNEAQ (reference sequence). The CDR3 is made up of 14 amino acids. Trimming cost V 5 bases and J 2 bases; bases outside gene matches: 6. CDR3 amino acids: CASSPGTTAYEQYF. The CDR3 DNA reads as TGTGCCAGCAGCCCCGGGACTACCGCCTACGAGCAGTACTTC.

For the CDR3, the DNA is TGTGCCAGCAGCGTAGACAGTAGAGGGGAGCTGTTTTTT. Its translation: CASSVDSRGELFF. The chain is built from TRBV9 and TRBJ2-2; D not resolved. Germline V lookup: CDR1 SGDLS, CDR2 YYNGEE. This CDR3 has 13 residues. V was cut by 0 bases and J by 8 bases, with 8 bases left in between.

This clone was seen a handful of times. This chain connects TRBV2 to TRBJ1-6; D is ambiguous. The CDR3 length is 13 residues. Trimming removed 2 bases at V and 8 bases at J, with 7 bases between. Germline loops: CDR1 SNHLY, CDR2 FYNNEI. The CDR3 reads CASSEIEDSPLHF. The CDR3 DNA follows: TGTGCCAGCAGTGAAATTGAAGATTCACCCCTCCACTTT. Full variable domain (remainder filled in from reference TRBV2 and TRBJ1-6): EPEVTQTPSHQVTQMGQEVILRCVPISNHLYFYWYRQILGQKVEFLVSFYNNEISEKSEIFDDQFSVERPDGSNFTLKIRSTKLEDSAMYFCASSEIEDSPLHFGNGTRLTVT.